A selection of T cell receptor beta chains follows, all from one sample in a study of blood T cell repertoires in COVID-19. Here immunoSEQ multiplex PCR was the method, and the copy in TCRdb shows in-frame clones only, minus some. This sample has about 90,000 clones, with around 79% found just once. The specimen sequenced was peripheral blood. The receptors shown here come from a woman of 80 years or more with acute or convalescent COVID-19. The CDR3 runs from the conserved cysteine through the conserved F or W. Fields, in order: J gene, clone size, D gene, V gene, CDR3 protein, CDR3 DNA. The D gene is left open where the match is weak. The size entry is marked missing in some rows and otherwise reads once, few, many or a size class.

j_gene: TRBJ1-1
abundance: once
d_gene: NA
v_gene: TRBV18
CDR3aa: CASSPQGLDTEAFF
CDR3nt: TGTGCCAGCTCACCACAGGGGTTGGACACTGAAGCTTTCTTT

j_gene: TRBJ1-2
abundance: NA
d_gene: NA
v_gene: TRBV11-2
CDR3aa: CASSLGSSPYGYTF
CDR3nt: TGTGCCAGCAGCTTGGGTTCTAGCCCCTATGGCTACACCTTC

j_gene: TRBJ2-2
abundance: NA
d_gene: NA
v_gene: TRBV7-8
CDR3aa: CASSPRIQESTGELFF
CDR3nt: TGTGCCAGCAGCCCCAGGATACAGGAGAGCACCGGGGAGCTGTTTTTT

j_gene: TRBJ2-1
abundance: NA
d_gene: NA
v_gene: TRBV24-1
CDR3aa: CATSDPGWNEQFF
CDR3nt: TGTGCCACCAGTGATCCCGGGTGGAATGAGCAGTTCTTC

j_gene: TRBJ1-1
abundance: NA
d_gene: NA
v_gene: TRBV6-6
CDR3aa: CASTLEGRSEAFF
CDR3nt: TGTGCCAGCACCCTGGAGGGCAGAAGTGAAGCTTTCTTT

j_gene: TRBJ2-5
abundance: few
d_gene: TRBD2
v_gene: TRBV4-3
CDR3aa: CASSGSGRAWETQYF
CDR3nt: TGCGCCAGCAGCGGAAGCGGGAGGGCCTGGGAGACCCAGTACTTC

j_gene: TRBJ1-1
abundance: NA
d_gene: NA
v_gene: TRBV4-2
CDR3aa: CASSQVLFTEAFF
CDR3nt: TGTGCCAGCAGCCAAGTGTTATTCACTGAAGCTTTCTTT

j_gene: TRBJ1-5
abundance: many
d_gene: NA
v_gene: TRBV7-9
CDR3aa: CASSFGGPNQPQHF
CDR3nt: TGTGCCAGCAGCTTCGGGGGGCCTAATCAGCCCCAGCATTTT

j_gene: TRBJ2-7
abundance: NA
d_gene: NA
v_gene: TRBV7-2
CDR3aa: CASSLAQTSYEQYF
CDR3nt: TGTGCCAGCAGCTTAGCGCAGACTTCCTACGAGCAGTACTTC

j_gene: TRBJ1-4
abundance: NA
d_gene: TRBD1
v_gene: TRBV5-1
CDR3aa: CASSFAQGGNEKLFF
CDR3nt: TGCGCCAGCAGCTTTGCCCAGGGGGGCAATGAAAAACTGTTTTTT

j_gene: TRBJ2-5
abundance: NA
d_gene: TRBD1
v_gene: TRBV19
CDR3aa: CASSGRTGFRQETQYF
CDR3nt: TGTGCCAGTAGTGGGCGGACAGGGTTCAGACAAGAGACCCAGTACTTC

j_gene: TRBJ1-3
abundance: NA
d_gene: NA
v_gene: TRBV7-4
CDR3aa: CASSFLTLYSGNTIYF
CDR3nt: TGTGCCAGCAGCTTTCTTACTCTATACTCTGGAAACACCATATATTTT

j_gene: TRBJ2-3
abundance: medium-sized
d_gene: NA
v_gene: TRBV4-2
CDR3aa: CASSQELGARSDTQYF
CDR3nt: TGTGCCAGCAGCCAAGAACTGGGGGCAAGGTCAGATACGCAGTATTTT

j_gene: TRBJ2-4
abundance: NA
d_gene: TRBD1
v_gene: TRBV14
CDR3aa: CASSDRGTVDIQYF
CDR3nt: TGTGCCAGCAGCGACAGGGGCACGGTCGACATTCAGTACTTC

j_gene: TRBJ1-1
abundance: NA
d_gene: TRBD1
v_gene: TRBV19
CDR3aa: CASSATGTGWTEAFF
CDR3nt: TGTGCCAGTAGTGCGACCGGGACAGGGTGGACTGAAGCTTTCTTT

j_gene: TRBJ2-7
abundance: NA
d_gene: NA
v_gene: TRBV2
CDR3aa: CASTLGADYEQYF
CDR3nt: TGTGCCAGCACCTTGGGGGCGGACTACGAGCAGTACTTC

j_gene: TRBJ2-3
abundance: NA
d_gene: TRBD2
v_gene: TRBV7-2
CDR3aa: CASSPPGLAVTDTQYF
CDR3nt: TGTGCCAGCAGCCCACCGGGACTAGCGGTAACAGATACGCAGTATTTT

j_gene: TRBJ1-2
abundance: NA
d_gene: NA
v_gene: TRBV7-2
CDR3aa: CASSPGGTGANYGYTF
CDR3nt: TGTGCCAGCAGCCCGGGGGGGACGGGAGCTAACTATGGCTACACCTTC

j_gene: TRBJ2-6
abundance: once
d_gene: NA
v_gene: TRBV18
CDR3aa: CASSPVFGGSGANVLTF
CDR3nt: TGTGCCAGCTCACCCGTTTTCGGGGGCTCTGGGGCCAACGTCCTGACTTTC

j_gene: TRBJ2-1
abundance: NA
d_gene: NA
v_gene: TRBV3-1/TRBV3-2
CDR3aa: CASSQNSAYNEQFF
CDR3nt: TGTGCCAGCAGCCAAAATTCGGCCTACAATGAGCAGTTCTTC

j_gene: TRBJ2-7
abundance: NA
d_gene: NA
v_gene: TRBV5-1
CDR3aa: CASSFISPSYEQYF
CDR3nt: TGCGCCAGCAGCTTCATTAGCCCCTCCTACGAGCAGTACTTC

j_gene: TRBJ1-3
abundance: NA
d_gene: NA
v_gene: TRBV19
CDR3aa: CASRRDWTSHAGNTIYF
CDR3nt: TGTGCCAGTAGGAGAGATTGGACATCCCACGCCGGAAACACCATATATTTT

j_gene: TRBJ1-6
abundance: NA
d_gene: NA
v_gene: TRBV5-4
CDR3aa: CASTLKGGGSPLHF
CDR3nt: TGTGCCAGCACCCTAAAGGGAGGGGGTTCACCCCTCCACTTT

j_gene: TRBJ1-1
abundance: NA
d_gene: TRBD1
v_gene: TRBV7-9
CDR3aa: CASSQNAGQGRLGGTEAFF
CDR3nt: TGTGCCAGCAGCCAAAATGCAGGACAGGGGAGGCTTGGGGGGACTGAAGCTTTCTTT

j_gene: TRBJ2-5
abundance: NA
d_gene: TRBD2
v_gene: TRBV27
CDR3aa: CASRGLAGVTETQYF
CDR3nt: TGTGCCAGCAGAGGACTAGCGGGAGTAACAGAGACCCAGTACTTC

j_gene: TRBJ1-2
abundance: NA
d_gene: NA
v_gene: TRBV7-9
CDR3aa: CASSSTGFYGYTF
CDR3nt: TGTGCCAGCAGCTCGACAGGTTTCTATGGCTACACCTTC

j_gene: TRBJ1-1
abundance: NA
d_gene: NA
v_gene: TRBV9
CDR3aa: CASSPREVTEAFF
CDR3nt: TGTGCCAGCAGCCCCCGTGAGGTTACTGAAGCTTTCTTT

j_gene: TRBJ2-3
abundance: NA
d_gene: NA
v_gene: TRBV18
CDR3aa: CASSHYRVTDTQYF
CDR3nt: TGTGCCAGCTCACACTACAGGGTTACAGATACGCAGTATTTT

j_gene: TRBJ2-1
abundance: NA
d_gene: TRBD2
v_gene: TRBV7-3
CDR3aa: CASSFSGATYNEQFF
CDR3nt: TGTGCCAGCAGTTTTAGCGGGGCGACCTACAATGAGCAGTTCTTC

j_gene: TRBJ1-1
abundance: NA
d_gene: NA
v_gene: TRBV28
CDR3aa: CASSLGRGNTEAFF
CDR3nt: TGTGCCAGCAGTCTCGGCAGGGGGAACACTGAAGCTTTCTTT

j_gene: TRBJ2-3
abundance: few
d_gene: TRBD1
v_gene: TRBV11-3
CDR3aa: CASSGQGRTDTQYF
CDR3nt: TGTGCCAGCAGCGGACAGGGGCGCACAGATACGCAGTATTTT

j_gene: TRBJ2-3
abundance: NA
d_gene: TRBD2
v_gene: TRBV6-2/TRBV6-3
CDR3aa: CASSYRPRGLADTDTQYF
CDR3nt: TGTGCCAGCAGTTACCGGCCTCGGGGTCTAGCGGACACAGATACGCAGTATTTT

j_gene: TRBJ2-5
abundance: NA
d_gene: TRBD1
v_gene: TRBV30
CDR3aa: CAWSKGQGRTQETQYF
CDR3nt: TGTGCCTGGAGTAAGGGACAGGGCCGGACCCAAGAGACCCAGTACTTC

j_gene: TRBJ1-2
abundance: NA
d_gene: NA
v_gene: TRBV5-4
CDR3aa: CASSIKADSDYTF
CDR3nt: TGTGCCAGCAGCATTAAAGCAGACAGTGACTACACCTTC

j_gene: TRBJ1-5
abundance: once
d_gene: NA
v_gene: TRBV30
CDR3aa: CAWSTGNQPQHF
CDR3nt: TGTGCCTGGAGTACGGGCAATCAGCCCCAGCATTTT

j_gene: TRBJ2-2
abundance: NA
d_gene: TRBD1
v_gene: TRBV18
CDR3aa: CASSRDSNTGELFF
CDR3nt: TGTGCCAGCTCAAGGGACAGCAACACCGGGGAGCTGTTTTTT

j_gene: TRBJ2-5
abundance: NA
d_gene: TRBD2
v_gene: TRBV9
CDR3aa: CASSTLAGEGETQYF
CDR3nt: TGTGCCAGCAGCACATTAGCGGGAGAAGGGGAGACCCAGTACTTC

j_gene: TRBJ2-1
abundance: NA
d_gene: TRBD2
v_gene: TRBV7-9
CDR3aa: CASSRASGNHNEQFF
CDR3nt: TGTGCCAGCAGCCGGGCTAGCGGGAACCACAATGAGCAGTTCTTC

j_gene: TRBJ2-7
abundance: NA
d_gene: NA
v_gene: TRBV29-1
CDR3aa: CSVTLAQGGYEQYF
CDR3nt: TGCAGCGTTACCCTGGCACAGGGGGGGTACGAGCAGTACTTC

j_gene: TRBJ2-5
abundance: NA
d_gene: TRBD1
v_gene: TRBV18
CDR3aa: CASSDKDRAETQYF
CDR3nt: TGTGCCAGCTCAGATAAGGACAGGGCAGAGACCCAGTACTTC

j_gene: TRBJ1-1
abundance: NA
d_gene: NA
v_gene: TRBV2
CDR3aa: CASRGVTTGGVNTEAFF
CDR3nt: TGTGCCAGCAGAGGGGTGACGACAGGCGGAGTGAACACTGAAGCTTTCTTT

j_gene: TRBJ1-3
abundance: NA
d_gene: TRBD1
v_gene: TRBV15
CDR3aa: CATSRGGTGSGNTIYF
CDR3nt: TGTGCCACCAGCAGAGGAGGGACAGGGTCCGGAAACACCATATATTTT

j_gene: TRBJ2-5
abundance: NA
d_gene: NA
v_gene: TRBV6-5
CDR3aa: CASSYGAAGKTQYF
CDR3nt: TGTGCCAGCAGTTACGGAGCGGCGGGAAAGACCCAGTACTTC

j_gene: TRBJ1-1
abundance: NA
d_gene: NA
v_gene: TRBV19
CDR3aa: CASSTSTVSPLTEAFF
CDR3nt: TGTGCCAGTAGTACCTCGACAGTCTCTCCGCTCACTGAAGCTTTCTTT

j_gene: TRBJ2-5
abundance: NA
d_gene: TRBD2
v_gene: TRBV7-7
CDR3aa: CASSLGLGQETQYF
CDR3nt: TGTGCTAGCAGCTTGGGACTAGGCCAAGAGACCCAGTACTTC